This T cell receptor beta chain was captured by sequencing in a study of blood T cell repertoires in COVID-19. Background on the study: Donors in the United States, Italy and Spain gave samples during acute or convalescent COVID-19. PBMCs, B-cell-depleted T cells, or T cells provided the cDNA or gDNA that made up the material.

As handled by the study authors: Using reference gene primer amplification, nucleated cell counts were estimated. Measured with immunoSEQ multiplex PCR; TCRdb has only the in-frame clones, and not every one. That table is the source of V, J and clone size, and D and trimming were worked out from the DNA. The sample lists more than 85,000 clones; just over 90% were seen once. This sequence originates from a man between 60 and 75 years old with acute or convalescent COVID-19. Material for sequencing was peripheral blood.

The CDR3 protein is CASSLLATEQFF. The CDR3 bases are TGTGCCAGCAGTTTACTAGCGACTGAGCAGTTCTTC. V and J are TRBV12-3 or TRBV12-4 and TRBJ2-1; perhaps TRBD2 as D (6 bases). V lost 2 bases, J lost 9 bases, and 8 bases lay in between. The CDR3 extends over 12 amino acids.